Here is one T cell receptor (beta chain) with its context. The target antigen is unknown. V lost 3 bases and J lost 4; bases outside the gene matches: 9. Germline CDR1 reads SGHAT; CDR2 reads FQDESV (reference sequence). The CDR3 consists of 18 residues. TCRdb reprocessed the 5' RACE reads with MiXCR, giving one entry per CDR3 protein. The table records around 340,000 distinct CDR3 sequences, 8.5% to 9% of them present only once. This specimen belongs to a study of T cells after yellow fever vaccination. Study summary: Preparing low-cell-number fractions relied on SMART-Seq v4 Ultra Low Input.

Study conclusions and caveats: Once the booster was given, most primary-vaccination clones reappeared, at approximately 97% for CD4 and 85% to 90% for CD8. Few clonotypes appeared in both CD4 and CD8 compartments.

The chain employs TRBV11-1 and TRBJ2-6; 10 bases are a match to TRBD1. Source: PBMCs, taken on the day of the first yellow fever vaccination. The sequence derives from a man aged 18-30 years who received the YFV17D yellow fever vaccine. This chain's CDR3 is CASSFGGQGVTGANVLTF. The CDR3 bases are TGTGCCAGCAGCTTTGGAGGACAGGGGGTTACCGGGGCCAACGTCCTGACTTTC.